This TCR beta chain originates from a study of cytomegalovirus exposure and HLA in healthy donors. Study-level points and caveats: Sequencing artifact likely explains a cluster of highly shared sequence variants.

CDR3 size: 13 residues. J lost 5 bases, V lost 6 bases, and 5 bases had no gene match. The V gene's germline CDR1 is MNHNS and CDR2 SASEGT. In the case of this clone: Its antigen is unknown.

PCR used 60 Vbeta primers and 13 Jbeta primers. In the original workflow: The count from a later analysis was some 76 million unique TCR beta chains, about 10 million of them shared. Using immunoSEQ multiplex PCR, the repertoire was profiled, and TCRdb retains in-frame clones only, with some absent. V, J and clone size derive from that table, while D and trimming were established from the DNA sequence. The table has about 110,000 clones, approximately 70% seen once. The sample was PBMCs. This chain joins TRBV6-1 and TRBJ1-1; 8 nucleotides match TRBD1. The TCR was taken from a man between 35 and 55 years old in good health and CMV-seronegative. CDR3 in amino acids: CASRDRGNTEAFF. Written as DNA, the CDR3 is TGTGCCAGCAGAGACAGGGGAAATACTGAAGCTTTCTTT.